The rows below give T cell receptor beta chains drawn from one sample of a study of blood T cells in healthy people across ages. TCRdb redid the calling of the 5' RACE reads with MiXCR, one entry per CDR3 protein. This sample has 1.5 million to 2 million distinct CDR3 sequences, with under 30% found just once. Sequences were obtained from blood. These receptors originate from a woman in her 30s in good health. Both conserved end residues are part of each CDR3. The order of the fields is clone size, D gene, V gene, J gene, CDR3 protein, CDR3 DNA. The D gene is left open where the match is weak. Clone size appears in some rows only: once, few, many, or a class for an expanded clone.

clone size: few
D gene: -
V gene: TRBV6-2/TRBV6-3
J gene: TRBJ2-1
CDR3 protein: CASSYSEGYNEQFF
CDR3 DNA: TGTGCCAGCAGTTACTCCGAGGGGTACAATGAGCAGTTCTTC

clone size: few
D gene: -
V gene: TRBV3-1
J gene: TRBJ2-3
CDR3 protein: CASSLGGLITDTQYF
CDR3 DNA: TGTGCCAGCAGCCTCGGGGGACTGATTACAGATACGCAGTATTTT

clone size: -
D gene: -
V gene: TRBV3-1
J gene: TRBJ2-2
CDR3 protein: CASSHMRTGELFF
CDR3 DNA: TGTGCCAGCAGCCATATGCGGACCGGGGAGCTGTTTTTT

clone size: few
D gene: TRBD1
V gene: TRBV4-1
J gene: TRBJ2-2
CDR3 protein: CASRNNRDSSSGELFF
CDR3 DNA: TGCGCCAGCAGAAATAATCGGGACAGTTCCTCTGGGGAGCTGTTTTTT

clone size: -
D gene: TRBD1
V gene: TRBV5-1
J gene: TRBJ2-2
CDR3 protein: CASSLETGWTGELFF
CDR3 DNA: TGCGCCAGCAGCTTAGAGACAGGGTGGACCGGGGAGCTGTTTTTT

clone size: few
D gene: -
V gene: TRBV20-1
J gene: TRBJ2-1
CDR3 protein: CSARKAGRPNEQFF
CDR3 DNA: TGCAGTGCTAGGAAGGCGGGACGACCCAATGAGCAGTTCTTC

clone size: -
D gene: -
V gene: TRBV6-6
J gene: TRBJ2-4
CDR3 protein: CASSLSGAVPYNEQYF
CDR3 DNA: TGTGCCAGCAGTTTATCGGGGGCGGTACCTTACAATGAGCAGTACTTC

clone size: -
D gene: -
V gene: TRBV20-1
J gene: TRBJ2-4
CDR3 protein: CSARDPEAAQNIQYF
CDR3 DNA: TGCAGTGCTAGAGATCCAGAAGCGGCCCAAAACATTCAGTACTTC

clone size: many
D gene: TRBD2
V gene: TRBV9
J gene: TRBJ2-1
CDR3 protein: CASSVRGVGDEQFF
CDR3 DNA: TGTGCCAGCAGCGTGCGGGGGGTGGGCGATGAGCAGTTCTTC

clone size: -
D gene: -
V gene: TRBV3-1
J gene: TRBJ2-3
CDR3 protein: CASSQGLASAGATDTQYF
CDR3 DNA: TGTGCCAGCAGCCAAGGCCTGGCTTCGGCGGGGGCCACAGATACGCAGTATTTT

clone size: few
D gene: TRBD2
V gene: TRBV5-6
J gene: TRBJ2-7
CDR3 protein: CASSRNGRRSSYEQYF
CDR3 DNA: TGTGCCAGCAGCCGTAACGGGAGGCGAAGCTCCTACGAGCAGTACTTC

clone size: few
D gene: -
V gene: TRBV10-1
J gene: TRBJ1-6
CDR3 protein: CSSSDGGLGNSPLHF
CDR3 DNA: TGCTCCAGCAGTGACGGTGGGTTGGGGAATTCACCCCTCCACTTT

clone size: -
D gene: TRBD1
V gene: TRBV2
J gene: TRBJ1-4
CDR3 protein: CASSDGQGATNEKLFF
CDR3 DNA: TGTGCCAGCAGTGATGGACAGGGGGCGACTAATGAAAAACTGTTTTTT

clone size: few
D gene: TRBD1
V gene: TRBV25-1
J gene: TRBJ2-7
CDR3 protein: CASSGLDRGSYEQYF
CDR3 DNA: TGTGCCAGCAGTGGCCTGGACAGGGGGTCCTACGAGCAGTACTTC

clone size: -
D gene: TRBD1
V gene: TRBV6-6
J gene: TRBJ1-2
CDR3 protein: CASSFSDRDYGYTF
CDR3 DNA: TGTGCCAGCAGCTTCTCCGACAGGGACTATGGCTACACCTTC

clone size: -
D gene: -
V gene: TRBV28
J gene: TRBJ1-5
CDR3 protein: CASNFGTAAYSNQPQHF
CDR3 DNA: TGTGCCAGCAACTTTGGGACGGCGGCGTATAGCAATCAGCCCCAGCATTTT

clone size: -
D gene: -
V gene: TRBV3-1
J gene: TRBJ2-1
CDR3 protein: CASINRYQETQFF
CDR3 DNA: TGTGCCAGCATCAACAGGTACCAAGAGACCCAGTTCTTC

clone size: many
D gene: -
V gene: TRBV5-5
J gene: TRBJ2-1
CDR3 protein: CASSRVYSPDNEQFF
CDR3 DNA: TGTGCCAGCAGTCGCGTATACTCCCCCGACAATGAGCAGTTCTTC

clone size: -
D gene: -
V gene: TRBV20-1
J gene: TRBJ2-1
CDR3 protein: CSAGDYNEQFF
CDR3 DNA: TGCAGTGCAGGAGATTACAATGAGCAGTTCTTC

clone size: few
D gene: -
V gene: TRBV12-3/TRBV12-4
J gene: TRBJ2-6
CDR3 protein: CVSSLRGTGANVLTF
CDR3 DNA: TGTGTCAGCAGTTTGAGGGGCACTGGGGCCAACGTCCTGACTTTC

clone size: once
D gene: -
V gene: TRBV29-1
J gene: TRBJ1-1
CDR3 protein: CSGEEKNTEAFF
CDR3 DNA: TGCAGCGGAGAGGAGAAGAACACTGAAGCTTTCTTT

clone size: -
D gene: TRBD2
V gene: TRBV10-1
J gene: TRBJ2-1
CDR3 protein: CASGEDPIAGGTYNEQFF
CDR3 DNA: TGCGCCAGCGGTGAGGACCCCATAGCGGGAGGGACCTACAATGAGCAGTTCTTC

clone size: -
D gene: -
V gene: TRBV27
J gene: TRBJ2-1
CDR3 protein: CASPPNNEQFF
CDR3 DNA: TGTGCCAGCCCTCCGAACAATGAGCAGTTCTTC

clone size: many
D gene: -
V gene: TRBV20-1
J gene: TRBJ2-3
CDR3 protein: CSATSNTDTQYF
CDR3 DNA: TGCAGTGCCACGTCAAACACAGATACGCAGTATTTT

clone size: -
D gene: -
V gene: TRBV20-1
J gene: TRBJ1-4
CDR3 protein: CSARDQGKGNEKLFF
CDR3 DNA: TGCAGTGCTAGAGATCAGGGGAAAGGGAACGAAAAACTGTTTTTT

clone size: -
D gene: -
V gene: TRBV28
J gene: TRBJ1-4
CDR3 protein: CASTQGSEKLFF
CDR3 DNA: TGTGCCAGCACCCAGGGGAGCGAAAAACTGTTTTTT

clone size: few
D gene: -
V gene: TRBV14
J gene: TRBJ2-4
CDR3 protein: CASSQDSLKNIQYF
CDR3 DNA: TGTGCCAGCAGCCAAGACTCCCTTAAAAACATTCAGTACTTC

clone size: -
D gene: TRBD2
V gene: TRBV30
J gene: TRBJ2-5
CDR3 protein: CAGEQSGRRGETQYF
CDR3 DNA: TGTGCCGGAGAGCAGAGCGGGAGGAGAGGGGAGACCCAGTACTTC

clone size: -
D gene: TRBD2
V gene: TRBV28
J gene: TRBJ2-3
CDR3 protein: CASSLSRLAGTDTQYF
CDR3 DNA: TGTGCCAGTAGTTTATCCCGCCTAGCGGGCACAGATACGCAGTATTTT